The entry below gives a single T cell receptor (beta chain) sequence along with its context. It has no known antigen specificity. The sample holds no much larger clone one base away, and base qualities are not on file. These data belong to a study of T cell changes during pregnancy in multiple sclerosis (dated by TCRdb to between 2017 and 2020). In terms of the full investigation: The study looked at changes in the T cell repertoire across pregnancy in women with multiple sclerosis.

The library relied on the immunoSEQ multiplex PCR assay. TCRdb stores this immuneACCESS table with in-frame sequences only. Part of the clones is absent; in the studies checked, under half of the shortfall reflects unresolved V genes, and no reason is known for the rest. Counted in this sample were about 67,000 clones; approximately 90% of them appeared once. The ten biggest clones cover 1.5% of the sample. From the cysteine up to the phenylalanine, the CDR3 has a length of 16 residues. Only CDR3 DNA remains: 48 bases, in frame from the first base. The germline V gene gives CDR1 as MNHNS and CDR2 as SASEGT. V gives up 2 bases and J gives up 4 bases, and the segment between their germline ends measures 16 bases.

The V and J segments used are TRBV6-1 and TRBJ2-3, and the D gene may be TRBD1, 6 bases matching. This sequence originates from a female donor with multiple sclerosis, enrolled in a pregnancy study. The material sequenced was peripheral blood, taken in the third trimester of pregnancy. Read as DNA, the sequence is TGTGCCAGCAGTGAACTTGGGGGCGAGGGGGCAGATACGCAGTATTTT. The translation is CASSELGGEGADTQYF.